Each of the 17 T cell receptor beta chains below was sequenced from the same sample in a study of T cells in Graves' hyperthyroidism and ophthalmopathy. The TCR beta CDR3 regions underwent amplification using RNA transcripts as the source. In the first-round RT-PCR of the TCR CDR3, the HTBI primer set was used. TCRdb re-called the multiplex PCR reads through MiXCR, storing one row per CDR3 protein. Of 90,000 to 120,000 distinct CDR3 sequences in the sample, approximately 15% were seen once. The sample comprised blood. Every receptor here comes from a woman aged 45 to 65 with Graves' hyperthyroidism.

This clonotype was picked up many times. The chain recombines TRBV2 with TRBJ2-5; either TRBD1 or TRBD2 may supply D (5 bases each). The CDR3 is made up of 14 amino acids. V was trimmed by 2 bases and J by 4 bases, leaving 11 bases between them. Germline V CDR1 and CDR2: SNHLY, FYNNEI. The CDR3 DNA is TGTGCCAGCAGTGAAAGGGTTGGGGGAGAGACCCAGTACTTC. It yields the protein CASSERVGGETQYF.

This clonotype was seen ten or more times. This chain uses TRBV12-3 or TRBV12-4 with TRBJ2-1, with no clear D. CDR3 length: 14 amino acids. Trimming cost V 0 bases and J 4 bases, with 7 bases left between them. In DNA form, the CDR3 reads TGTGCCAGCAGTTTAGCGTGGGTTTACAATGAGCAGTTCTTC. Translation: CASSLAWVYNEQFF.

The chain uses TRBV7-2 and TRBJ2-3; unclear D gene. Germline assignment: CDR1 SGHTA and CDR2 FQGNSA. V lost 4 bases to trimming and J lost 4 bases, with 9 bases between them. CDR3 length equals 13 residues. The CDR3 spells CASSSWAADTQYF. DNA for the CDR3: TGTGCCAGCAGCTCATGGGCCGCAGATACGCAGTATTTT.

This clonotype was seen at least ten times. The chain has TRBV9 and TRBJ2-1, with D tentatively TRBD2 (6 bases). The germline CDR1 and CDR2 sequences are SGDLS and YYNGEE. This CDR3 has 16 residues. The CDR3 DNA is TGTGTCGGGGGACCCACCGGGGAGAACTCCTACAATGAGCAGTTCTTC. Its translation: CVGGPTGENSYNEQFF. Drawing the rest from reference TRBV9 and TRBJ2-1, the complete variable domain is DSGVTQTPKHLITATGQRVTLRCSPRSGDLSVYWYQQSLDQGLQFLIQYYNGEERAKGNILERFSAQQFPDLHSELNLSSLELGDSALYFCVGGPTGENSYNEQFFGPGTRLTVL.

This clonotype was observed a handful of times. The gene calls are TRBV12-3 or TRBV12-4 and TRBJ2-5; D is tentatively TRBD1 or TRBD2 (5 bases each). The CDR3 contains 15 residues. With 5 bases removed from V and 2 bases from J, the gap between germline ends came to 15 bases. CDR3 DNA sequence: TGTGCCAGCAGTCCACCCACAGGAGGTCAAGAGACCCAGTACTTC. It translates to CASSPPTGGQETQYF.

This clonotype was counted at least ten times. The rearrangement uses TRBV11-2 and TRBJ2-6, with D possibly being TRBD2 (6 bases). Looked up from germline, CDR1 is SGHAT and CDR2 is FQNNGV. The CDR3 length is 16 residues. Trimming took off 4 bases at V and 4 bases at J, with 14 bases between the two ends. For the CDR3, the DNA is TGTGCCAGCAGCTCAGCCAGGGAGGTAGGGGCCAACGTCCTGACTTTC. Amino acids: CASSSAREVGANVLTF.

V and J are TRBV15 and TRBJ1-4; 7 bases are a match to TRBD1. The trim removed 0 bases at V and 8 bases at J, leaving 6 bases unmatched. The CDR3 contains 15 residues. Germline CDR1 is LNHNV and CDR2 is YYDKDF (reference sequence). CDR3 sequence reads: CATSRDRGRGEKLFF. The CDR3 DNA reads as TGTGCCACCAGCAGAGATAGGGGGCGGGGGGAAAAACTGTTTTTT.

Ten or more counts support this clonotype. This chain links TRBV27 with TRBJ1-5; TRBD1 matches 7 bases. From germline, CDR1 is MNHEY and CDR2 SMNVEV (reference sequence). J gave up 11 bases and V 5 bases, and 12 bases lay outside the gene matches. This CDR3 comprises 14 residues. CDR3 bases: TGTGCCAGCAGTCCCGGACAGGCAATTAGGACCCAGCATTTT. This codes for CASSPGQAIRTQHF.

This chain uses TRBV5-1 with TRBJ2-5; D may be TRBD1 (5 bases). Trimming took 7 bases from V and 4 from J, leaving 8 bases between them. The CDR3 loop spans 11 amino acids. Germline CDR1 and CDR2: SGHRS and YFSETQ. The CDR3 coding sequence is TGCGCCAGCCAGGGCGTAGAGACCCAGTACTTC. Residues: CASQGVETQYF.

This clonotype was seen ten or more times. The gene calls are TRBV5-1 and TRBJ1-1; TRBD1 might be the D (6 bases). V lost 3 bases and J lost 8, with 20 bases in between. The germline V gene has CDR1 SGHRS and CDR2 YFSETQ. The CDR3 totals 15 residues. CDR3 sequence: CASSSEFTGQPEAFF. Here the CDR3 DNA reads TGCGCCAGCAGCTCTGAGTTTACAGGACAGCCCGAAGCTTTCTTT.

The chain uses TRBV4-2 and TRBJ2-7, with TRBD2 matching over 9 bases. With V trimmed by 2 bases and J by 3 bases, 5 bases remained unmatched. Germline V gene lookup returns CDR1 LGHNA and CDR2 YNFKEQ. The CDR3 spans 15 residues. CDR3 in amino acids: CASSQFSSGNYEQYF. CDR3 bases: TGTGCCAGCAGCCAATTTTCTAGCGGGAACTACGAGCAGTACTTC.

The V gene is TRBV29-1, the J gene TRBJ2-3; D perhaps matches TRBD1 (5 bases). Germline-derived CDR1 and CDR2 are SQVTM and ANQGSEA. CDR3 length: 12 amino acids. V shed 2 bases and J shed 6 bases, with 9 bases lying between them. Here the CDR3 reads CSVETGTDTQYF. CDR3 bases: TGCAGCGTTGAAACAGGAACGGATACGCAGTATTTT.

The chain is built from TRBV20-1 and TRBJ2-7; no reliable D call. From germline, CDR1 is DFQATT and CDR2 SNEGSKA (reference sequence). The V end lost 6 bases, the J end lost 4 bases, and 28 bases lay between the germline ends. The CDR3 loop spans 17 amino acids. The CDR3: CSAPPPLTSQIYYEQYF. In DNA, the CDR3 is TGCAGTGCCCCCCCCCCCTTAACCAGCCAGATTTATTACGAGCAGTACTTC.

This clonotype occurred many times. This rearrangement joins TRBV2 to TRBJ2-3, with TRBD1 matching 8 bases. The trim removed 6 bases at V and 1 base at J, leaving 6 bases unmatched. The germline gives CDR1 SNHLY, CDR2 FYNNEI. The CDR3 is made up of 15 amino acids. This chain's CDR3 is CASSRTGFGTDTQYF. CDR3 coding DNA: TGTGCCAGCAGCCGGACAGGGTTCGGCACAGATACGCAGTATTTT.

This clonotype was counted ten times or more. This chain links TRBV28 with TRBJ2-1; 12 nucleotides agree with TRBD2. The CDR3 sequence is 13 residues long. The V gene's germline CDR1 is MDHEN and CDR2 SYDVKM. After removal of 6 bases from V and 10 bases from J, the junction contained 4 bases not matched to a gene. CDR3 DNA: TGTGCCAGCAGACCGGGACTAGCGGGCGAGCAGTTCTTC. It encodes CASRPGLAGEQFF.

This clonotype was picked up many times. The chain carries TRBV30 and TRBJ1-6; D is unclear. This CDR3 has 14 residues. V lost 0 bases and J 5 bases, leaving 8 bases between the germline ends. Germline V gives CDR1 GTSNPN, CDR2 SVGIG (reference sequence). As DNA, the CDR3 is TGTGCCTGGAGTGTAGGTTCTAATAATTCACCCCTCCACTTT. Residues: CAWSVGSNNSPLHF.

In its sample, this clonotype was seen many times. CDR3 amino acids: CASSSLRALRTETQYF. In DNA form, the CDR3 reads TGTGCCAGCAGCTCACTCCGGGCCCTAAGGACGGAGACCCAGTACTTC. The rearrangement uses TRBV11-2 and TRBJ2-5; unclear D gene. Germline V gene data show CDR1 as SGHAT and CDR2 as FQNNGV. The CDR3 has 16 amino acids. Trimming removed 4 bases from V and 5 bases from J, with 20 bases in between.